A single sample gave rise to the 19 T cell receptor beta chains below, sequenced in a study of cytomegalovirus exposure and HLA in healthy donors. 60 Vbeta and 13 Jbeta primers were used in PCR. Sequenced by immunoSEQ multiplex PCR; TCRdb stores in-frame clones only, minus some. The sample lists roughly 130,000 clones; roughly 80% were seen once. The sequenced sample consisted of PBMCs. The source is a man aged 35-49 years in good health and CMV-seronegative.

The chain carries TRBV5-1 and TRBJ2-5; possibly TRBD2 for D (6 bases). The length of the CDR3 is 16 residues. The V gene lost 7 bases and the J gene lost 1 base, with 20 bases spanning the gap. CDR1 is SGHRS and CDR2 is YFSETQ in the germline V gene. The CDR3 coding sequence is TGCGCCAGCTCGACACTACCCGGGAGCCTCCAAGAGACCCAGTACTTC. Translation gives CASSTLPGSLQETQYF.

The rearrangement joins TRBV5-1 to TRBJ2-7; tentative D call: TRBD1 (6 bases). The CDR3 runs to 15 residues. Germline CDR1 and CDR2: SGHRS and YFSETQ. Trimming shortened V by 0 bases and J by 2 bases, and 12 bases separated the two germline ends. Here the CDR3 reads CASSLAAGATYEQYF. The CDR3 region has the DNA TGCGCCAGCAGCTTGGCCGCAGGGGCCACCTACGAGCAGTACTTC.

This clone was seen a handful of times. Mismatch with germline at one junction end may stem from a read error. This rearrangement joins TRBV7-9 to TRBJ2-7; tentatively, D is TRBD1 (5 bases). Germline-derived CDR1 and CDR2 are SEHNR and FQNEAQ (reference sequence). CDR3 length: 13 residues. In DNA, the CDR3 is TGTGCCAGCAGCTTAGGACAGACCTACGGGCAGTACTTC. Its translation is CASSLGQTYGQYF.

The V and J genes are TRBV7-2 and TRBJ2-5; a possible D gene is TRBD1 (6 bases). This CDR3 has 16 residues. From germline, CDR1 is SGHTA and CDR2 FQGNSA. Trimming stripped 4 bases from V and 2 bases from J, with 17 bases between. The CDR3 nucleotides are TGTGCCAGCAGCTACCGCACAGGGCGGATTCAAGAGACCCAGTACTTC. The encoded protein is CASSYRTGRIQETQYF.

CDR3 loop: CAISQDRTDTQYF. Here the CDR3 DNA reads TGTGCCATCAGTCAGGATCGCACAGATACGCAGTATTTT. The chain is built from TRBV10-3 and TRBJ2-3; D remains ambiguous. V was trimmed by 5 bases and J by 1 base, leaving 7 bases between them. The CDR3 sequence is 13 residues long. Germline CDR1 and CDR2: ENHRY and SYGVKD.

The chain uses TRBV2 and TRBJ2-7; TRBD1 aligns across 10 bases. Trimming cost V 11 bases and J 7 bases; bases outside gene matches: 14. The CDR3 runs to 14 residues. In germline, CDR1 is SNHLY, CDR2 FYNNEI. CDR3 region: CACRPGQGYGEQYF. CDR3 DNA sequence: TGTGCCTGCCGTCCGGGACAGGGGTACGGGGAGCAGTACTTC.

The rearrangement joins TRBV30 to TRBJ1-1; the D is unclear. V was trimmed by 4 bases and J by 5 bases, leaving 14 bases between them. The CDR3 has 13 residues. The germline CDR1 and CDR2 sequences are GTSNPN and SVGIG (reference sequence). The CDR3 coding sequence is TGTGCCTGGACCCTGTTTCGTCGGACTGAAGCTTTCTTT. Amino acids: CAWTLFRRTEAFF.

This chain links TRBV15 with TRBJ2-1; 9 bases line up with TRBD2. Germline CDR1 and CDR2: LNHNV and YYDKDF (reference sequence). CDR3 length equals 15 residues. V gave up 5 bases and J gave up 8 bases; unmatched junction bases: 10. CDR3 in amino acids: CATSRTGTSSDEQFF. The CDR3 region has the DNA TGTGCCACCAGCCGGACCGGGACTAGCAGCGATGAGCAGTTCTTC.

The chain is built from TRBV19 and TRBJ2-1, with D possibly being TRBD1 (5 bases). In germline, CDR1 is LNHDA, CDR2 SQIVND (reference sequence). The CDR3 totals 13 residues. The V and J ends lost 4 bases and 3 bases respectively, with 7 bases between them. Written as DNA, the CDR3 is TGTGCCAGTAGTAAGGGGTTCTACAATGAGCAGTTCTTC. Its translation: CASSKGFYNEQFF.

This clone was seen only a few times. The CDR3 region is CASRRGEGQPQHF. CDR3 in DNA: TGTGCCAGCCGTCGGGGGGAGGGTCAGCCCCAGCATTTT. The rearrangement links TRBV28 to TRBJ1-5, with a weak D call TRBD1 (5 bases). This CDR3 has 13 residues. The V end lost 8 bases, the J end lost 6 bases, and 14 bases lay between the germline ends. From germline, CDR1 is MDHEN and CDR2 SYDVKM.

The chain recombines TRBV6-5 with TRBJ1-2; D gene ambiguous. The ends were cut back, 8 bases at V and 0 bases at J, with 10 bases in the middle. This CDR3 has 13 amino acids. In germline, CDR1 is MNHEY, CDR2 SVGAGI. CDR3 region: CASGEGSNYGYTF. In nucleotides, the CDR3 is TGTGCCAGCGGGGAGGGCTCTAACTATGGCTACACCTTC.

The chain is built from TRBV6-1 and TRBJ1-1; possibly TRBD1 for D (6 bases). This CDR3 comprises 13 residues. Germline V CDR1 and CDR2: MNHNS, SASEGT. V dropped 6 bases and J dropped 7 bases, with 15 bases sitting between them. Written as DNA, the CDR3 is TGTGCCAGCAGCCCTACAGGGTCCGGTGAAGCTTTCTTT. This sequence encodes CASSPTGSGEAFF.

This clone is a singleton in its sample. This sequence joins TRBV4-1 and TRBJ1-5; tentatively, D is TRBD1 (6 bases). Germline V CDR1 and CDR2: MGHRA, YSYEKL. Deletions cut 3 bases from V and 9 bases from J, with 12 bases between. CDR3 length: 13 amino acids. CDR3 DNA sequence: TGCGCCAGCAGCCAGGGCCTACAGGGGCCCCAGCATTTT. Protein product: CASSQGLQGPQHF.

The V gene is TRBV28, the J gene TRBJ2-7; 7 bases line up with TRBD2. Germline-derived CDR1 and CDR2 are MDHEN and SYDVKM. The CDR3 consists of 14 residues. V lost 0 bases to trimming and J lost 10 bases; unmatched junction nucleotides: 9. The CDR3 protein is CASSLWSSGEPQYF. In DNA form, the CDR3 reads TGTGCCAGCAGTTTATGGTCCAGCGGGGAACCCCAGTACTTC.

The rearrangement links TRBV6-1 to TRBJ1-1; TRBD1 matches 9 bases. The CDR3 extends over 15 amino acids. Germline values: CDR1 MNHNS, CDR2 SASEGT. After removal of 11 bases from V and 4 bases from J, the junction contained 14 bases not matched to a gene. CDR3 amino acids: CASGQGQGVFTEAFF. The DNA of the CDR3 is TGTGCCTCCGGACAGGGACAGGGTGTTTTCACTGAAGCTTTCTTT.

The genes are TRBV27 and TRBJ2-3; D is perhaps TRBD2 (6 bases). This CDR3 contains 14 residues. Germline V CDR1 and CDR2: MNHEY, SMNVEV (reference sequence). The V end lost 2 bases, the J end lost 5 bases, and 11 bases lay between the germline ends. The CDR3, as DNA: TGTGCCAGCAGTTTAACCGGGAGTGTAGATACGCAGTATTTT. It codes for CASSLTGSVDTQYF.

The chain recombines TRBV5-1 with TRBJ2-1, with 11 bases that match TRBD2. Germline loops: CDR1 SGHRS, CDR2 YFSETQ. V was pared by 6 bases and J by 4 bases, with 6 bases of the junction left unmatched. This CDR3 contains 15 residues. The DNA for the CDR3 is TGCGCCAGCACCGAGACTAGCGGGGTATACAATGAGCAGTTCTTC. Translating gives CASTETSGVYNEQFF.

For this clone: Other DNA sequences within the sample encode an identical CDR3. V usage is TRBV28 and J usage is TRBJ2-3; D is undetermined. The CDR3 is 12 residues long. Trimming left V 3 bases short and J 3 bases short, with 4 bases between. The germline gives CDR1 MDHEN, CDR2 SYDVKM. The DNA of the CDR3 is TGTGCCAGCAGTTTGCGAACAGATACGCAGTATTTT. Encoded protein: CASSLRTDTQYF.

V usage is TRBV10-3 and J usage is TRBJ1-1; D is ambiguous. The V end was cut by 3 bases, the J end by 0 bases, with 5 bases between. The germline V gene encodes CDR1 ENHRY and CDR2 SYGVKD. The CDR3 runs to 13 residues. This CDR3 reads CAISDGMNTEAFF. The CDR3 DNA sequence: TGTGCCATCAGTGACGGGATGAACACTGAAGCTTTCTTT.